The present T cell receptor (beta chain) was sequenced within a study of blood T cell repertoires in COVID-19. On the study more broadly: The United States, Italy and Spain provided the acute and convalescent COVID-19 samples. T cells, B-cell-depleted T cells, or PBMCs provided the cDNA or gDNA that served as material.

TCRdb's table, derived via immunoSEQ multiplex PCR, lists solely in-frame clones and lacks some. This sample has 150,000 to 200,000 clones, with approximately 83% found just once. Participants, about 18 to 100 years old, spanned 25 or so US areas. Cohort allocation depended upon clinical history that participants reported. The receptor comes from a woman in her fifties or sixties who had recovered from COVID-19. Source material: PBMCs or T cells enriched from blood (not recorded which).

CDR3 sequence (DNA): TGTGCCAGCACTACAGGGTTCGGCGAGCAGTACTTC. Translation: CASTTGFGEQYF. The chain joins TRBV2 to TRBJ2-7; D possibly corresponds to TRBD1 (6 bases). Germline loops: CDR1 SNHLY, CDR2 FYNNEI. The CDR3 sequence is 12 residues long. The ends were cut back, 7 bases at V and 6 bases at J, with 13 bases in the middle.